Each of the 9 T cell receptor beta chains below was sequenced from the same sample in a study of T cells in localized non-small cell lung cancer. Generated by immunoSEQ multiplex PCR, the TCRdb table keeps only in-frame clones and is missing some. The sample records some 24,000 clones, approximately 86% being singletons. Material: peripheral blood, obtained before any cancer treatment. These receptors were taken from a male donor at least 60 years old with stage II squamous cell lung carcinoma.

J is TRBJ1-1 and V is TRBV5-4; tentatively, D is TRBD1 (5 bases). Trimming took 4 bases from V and 2 from J, leaving 15 bases between them. The length of the CDR3 is 15 residues. Germline V gives CDR1 SGHNT, CDR2 YYREEE (reference sequence). The CDR3 coding sequence is TGTGCCAGCAGCCCGGGCAGGGAACGCAACACTGAAGCTTTCTTT. This codes for CASSPGRERNTEAFF.

The chain has TRBV7-2 and TRBJ2-3; D not resolved. Deletions cut 1 base from V and 7 bases from J, with 3 bases between. Germline CDR1 and CDR2: SGHTA and FQGNSA. The CDR3 totals 11 residues. For the CDR3, the DNA is TGTGCCAGCAGCTTAGAGAATACGCAGTATTTT. This codes for CASSLENTQYF.

V usage is TRBV5-1 and J usage is TRBJ2-1; TRBD1 matches 9 bases. Germline V lookup: CDR1 SGHRS, CDR2 YFSETQ. The CDR3 totals 12 residues. J gave up 15 bases and V 3 bases, and 7 bases lay outside the gene matches. The chain's CDR3 is CASSWGTGYVFF. In DNA form, the CDR3 reads TGCGCCAGCAGCTGGGGGACAGGGTATGTGTTCTTC.

The V gene is TRBV6-5, the J gene TRBJ1-1, with D perhaps TRBD1 (5 bases). From germline, CDR1 is MNHEY and CDR2 SVGAGI. CDR3 length equals 13 residues. V gave up 6 bases and J gave up 4 bases, with 12 bases separating them. The CDR3 DNA sequence: TGTGCCAGCAGGGGGGTCGGGGGCACTGAAGCTTTCTTT. Amino acid sequence: CASRGVGGTEAFF.

The genes are TRBV2 and TRBJ1-1, with D perhaps matching TRBD1 (5 bases). Trimming stripped 8 bases from V and 4 bases from J, with 14 bases between. Germline values: CDR1 SNHLY, CDR2 FYNNEI. CDR3 size: 13 residues. The CDR3 DNA reads TGTGCCAGCGCACAGGAAGTTTCCACTGAAGCTTTCTTT. It codes for CASAQEVSTEAFF.

This sequence joins TRBV5-5 and TRBJ2-5, with TRBD2 as a possible D gene (6 bases). V was clipped by 0 bases and J by 4 bases, with 10 bases between them. The V gene's germline CDR1 is SGHKS and CDR2 YYEKEE (reference sequence). The CDR3 runs to 14 residues. Written as DNA, the CDR3 is TGTGCCAGCAGCTTGGAGGCGGGACGAGAGACCCAGTACTTC. Translated, it gives CASSLEAGRETQYF.

CDR3 nucleotides: TGTGCCTCCTGGGGGCACTACGAGCAGTACTTC. Its translation is CASWGHYEQYF. The genes are TRBV28 and TRBJ2-7, with D perhaps TRBD1 (6 bases). Trimming removed 11 bases at V and 3 bases at J, with 11 bases between. Germline V gene sequence: CDR1 MDHEN, CDR2 SYDVKM. The CDR3 contains 11 residues. Combining the CDR3 with reference TRBV28 and TRBJ2-7 gives the whole variable domain DVKVTQSSRYLVKRTGEKVFLECVQDMDHENMFWYRQDPGLGLRLIYFSYDVKMKEKGDIPEGYSVSREKKERFSLILESASTNQTSMYLCASWGHYEQYFGPGTRLTVT.

J is TRBJ2-7 and V is TRBV18; D is perhaps TRBD1 or TRBD2 (5 bases each). Per the germline V gene, CDR1 is KGHSH and CDR2 is LQKENI. V was pared by 5 bases and J by 2 bases, with 10 bases between. The CDR3 runs 13 residues. Written as DNA, the CDR3 is TGTGCCAGCTCAAGGGACGGGACCTACGAGCAGTACTTC. Protein: CASSRDGTYEQYF.

Points on this clone: The junction does not match germline at one end; this may be a read error. The chain joins TRBV2 to TRBJ2-7; tentative D call: TRBD1 (6 bases). CDR3 size: 14 residues. Germline V gene lookup returns CDR1 SNHLY and CDR2 FYNNEI. In DNA, the CDR3 is TGTGCCAGCAGAGAAGACAGGAGCTCCTACGAGCAGTACTTC. Amino acid sequence: CASREDRSSYEQYF.